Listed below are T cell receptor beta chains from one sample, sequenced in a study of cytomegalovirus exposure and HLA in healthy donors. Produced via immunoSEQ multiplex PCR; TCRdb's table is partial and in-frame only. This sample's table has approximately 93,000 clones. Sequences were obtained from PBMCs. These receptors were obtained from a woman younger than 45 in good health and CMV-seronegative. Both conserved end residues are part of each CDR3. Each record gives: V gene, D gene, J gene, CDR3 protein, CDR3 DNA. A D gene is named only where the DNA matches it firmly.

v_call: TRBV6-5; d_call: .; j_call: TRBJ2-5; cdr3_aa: CASSYSRETQYF; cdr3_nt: TGTGCCAGCAGTTACTCGAGGGAGACCCAGTACTTC
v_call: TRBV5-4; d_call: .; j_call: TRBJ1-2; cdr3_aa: CASSLAAGYGYTF; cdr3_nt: TGTGCCAGCAGCTTGGCAGCGGGCTATGGCTACACCTTC
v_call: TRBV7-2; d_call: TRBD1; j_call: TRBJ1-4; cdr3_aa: CASSLGQGGEKLFF; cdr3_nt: TGTGCCAGCAGCTTGGGACAGGGGGGTGAAAAACTGTTTTTT
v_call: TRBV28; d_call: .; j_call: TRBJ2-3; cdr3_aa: CASSPGVAVSTDTQYF; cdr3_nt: TGTGCCAGCAGCCCGGGGGTAGCTGTGAGTACAGATACGCAGTATTTT
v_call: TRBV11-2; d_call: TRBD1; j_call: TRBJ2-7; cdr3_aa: CASSLGLGQGASYEQYF; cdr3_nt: TGTGCCAGCAGCTTAGGCCTGGGTCAGGGGGCTTCCTACGAGCAGTACTTC
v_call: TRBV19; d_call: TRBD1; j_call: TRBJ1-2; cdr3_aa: CASSPTGASYGYTF; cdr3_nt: TGTGCCAGTAGTCCGACAGGGGCCAGCTATGGCTACACCTTC
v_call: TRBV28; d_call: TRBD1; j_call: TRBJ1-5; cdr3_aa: CASWTDRNQPQHF; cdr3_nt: TGTGCCAGCTGGACGGACAGGAATCAGCCCCAGCATTTT
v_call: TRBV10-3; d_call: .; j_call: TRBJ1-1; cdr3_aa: CAIRPPSSAGNTEAFF; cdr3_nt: TGTGCCATCAGGCCACCCTCTTCGGCAGGGAACACTGAAGCTTTCTTT
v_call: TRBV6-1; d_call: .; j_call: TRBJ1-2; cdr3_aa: CASGGYYGYTF; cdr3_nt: TGTGCCAGCGGAGGGTACTATGGCTACACCTTC
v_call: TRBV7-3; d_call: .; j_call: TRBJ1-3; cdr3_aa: CASSPNGGNTIYF; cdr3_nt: TGTGCCAGCAGCCCCAACGGTGGAAACACCATATATTTT
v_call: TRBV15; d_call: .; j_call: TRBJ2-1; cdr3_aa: CATQEVRGNEQFF; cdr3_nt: TGTGCCACCCAGGAGGTCCGGGGGAATGAGCAGTTCTTC
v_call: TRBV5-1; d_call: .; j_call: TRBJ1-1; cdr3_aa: CASSLQDSAKAFF; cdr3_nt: TGCGCCAGCAGCCTACAAGACAGCGCAAAAGCTTTCTTT
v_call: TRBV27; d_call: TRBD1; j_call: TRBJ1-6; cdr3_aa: CASSFTGGDSPLHF; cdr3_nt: TGTGCCAGCAGTTTCACAGGGGGTGATTCACCCCTCCACTTT
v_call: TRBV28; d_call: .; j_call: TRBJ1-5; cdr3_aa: CASRASGDQPQHF; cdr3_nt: TGTGCCAGCAGAGCCTCAGGGGATCAGCCCCAGCATTTT
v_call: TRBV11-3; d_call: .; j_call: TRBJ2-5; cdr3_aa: CASIRPGSGGQETQYF; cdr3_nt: TGTGCCAGCATCCGTCCCGGGTCCGGGGGCCAAGAGACCCAGTACTTC
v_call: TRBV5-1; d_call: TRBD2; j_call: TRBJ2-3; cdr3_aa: CASSLEGLAGDTQYF; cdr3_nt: TGCGCCAGCAGCTTAGAAGGACTAGCGGGAGATACGCAGTATTTT
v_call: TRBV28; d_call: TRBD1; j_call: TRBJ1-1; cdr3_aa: CASRKTGEYTEAFF; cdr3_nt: TGTGCCAGCAGGAAGACAGGGGAGTACACTGAAGCTTTCTTT
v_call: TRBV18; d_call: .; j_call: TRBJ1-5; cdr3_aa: CASSPSGVDQPQHF; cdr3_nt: TGTGCCAGCTCACCATCAGGGGTGGATCAGCCCCAGCATTTT
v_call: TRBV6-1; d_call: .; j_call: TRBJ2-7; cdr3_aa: CASSELGYEQYF; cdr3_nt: TGTGCCAGCAGTGAACTCGGCTACGAGCAGTACTTC
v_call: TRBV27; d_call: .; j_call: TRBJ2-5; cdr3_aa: CASSQQGVEQYF; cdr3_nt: TGTGCCAGCAGTCAACAGGGAGTAGAGCAGTACTTC
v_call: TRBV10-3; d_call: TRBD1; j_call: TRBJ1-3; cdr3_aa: CAISAITGELSGNTIYF; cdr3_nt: TGTGCCATCAGTGCTATTACAGGGGAACTCTCTGGAAACACCATATATTTT
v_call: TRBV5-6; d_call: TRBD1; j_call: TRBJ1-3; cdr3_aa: CASSLPGQGPSSGNTIYF; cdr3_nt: TGTGCCAGCAGCTTGCCCGGACAGGGGCCCAGCTCTGGAAACACCATATATTTT
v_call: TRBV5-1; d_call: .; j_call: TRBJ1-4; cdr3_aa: CASSPGSNEKLFF; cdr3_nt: TGCGCCAGCAGCCCAGGATCTAATGAAAAACTGTTTTTT
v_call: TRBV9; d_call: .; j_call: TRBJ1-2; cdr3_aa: CASSVGEGYYGYTF; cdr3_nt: TGTGCCAGCAGCGTAGGTGAGGGCTACTATGGCTACACCTTC
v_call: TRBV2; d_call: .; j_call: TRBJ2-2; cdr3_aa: CASITGENTGELFF; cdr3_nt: TGTGCCAGCATCACAGGCGAGAACACCGGGGAGCTGTTTTTT
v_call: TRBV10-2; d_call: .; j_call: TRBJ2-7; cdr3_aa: CASSESYSSYEQYF; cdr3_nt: TGCGCCAGCAGTGAGTCGTACAGCTCCTACGAGCAGTACTTC
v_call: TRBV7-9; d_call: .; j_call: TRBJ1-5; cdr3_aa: CASSLPGGPNQPQHF; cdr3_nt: TGTGCCAGCAGCCTACCTGGGGGCCCGAATCAGCCCCAGCATTTT
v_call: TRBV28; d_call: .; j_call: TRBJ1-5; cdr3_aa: CASSPHGLHNQPQHF; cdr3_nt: TGTGCCAGCAGTCCACATGGGCTGCACAATCAGCCCCAGCATTTT
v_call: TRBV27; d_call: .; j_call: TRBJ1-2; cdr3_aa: CASSLLGAGLGEANYGYTF; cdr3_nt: TGTGCCAGCAGTCTGCTGGGGGCGGGCCTTGGGGAAGCTAACTATGGCTACACCTTC
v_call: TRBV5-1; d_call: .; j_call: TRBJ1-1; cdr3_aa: CASSSDWGWGTEAFF; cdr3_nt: TGCGCCAGCAGCTCAGACTGGGGCTGGGGCACTGAAGCTTTCTTT
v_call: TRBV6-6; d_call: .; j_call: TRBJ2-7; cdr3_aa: CASTLKILSYEQYF; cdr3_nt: TGTGCCAGCACCCTAAAAATACTCTCCTACGAGCAGTACTTC
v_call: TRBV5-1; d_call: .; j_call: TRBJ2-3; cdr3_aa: CASRDLSSTDTQYF; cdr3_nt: TGCGCCAGCAGGGACTTATCTAGCACAGATACGCAGTATTTT
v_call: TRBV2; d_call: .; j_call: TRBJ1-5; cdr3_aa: CASSEFQFNQPQHF; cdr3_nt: TGTGCCAGCAGTGAGTTCCAGTTCAATCAGCCCCAGCATTTT
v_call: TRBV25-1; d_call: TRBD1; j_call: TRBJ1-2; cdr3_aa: CASSESPGGARDGYTF; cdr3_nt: TGTGCCAGCAGTGAATCCCCAGGGGGCGCAAGGGATGGCTACACTTTC
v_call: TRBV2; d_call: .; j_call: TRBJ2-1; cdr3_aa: CASSASVSYNEQFF; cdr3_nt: TGTGCCAGCAGTGCCAGCGTCTCCTACAATGAGCAGTTCTTC
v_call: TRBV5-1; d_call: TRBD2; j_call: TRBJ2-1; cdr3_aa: CASRGTSGSLYNEQFF; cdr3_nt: TGCGCCAGCAGGGGGACTAGCGGGAGTCTATACAATGAGCAGTTCTTC
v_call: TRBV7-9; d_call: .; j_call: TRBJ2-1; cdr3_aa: CASSFRTLYNEQFF; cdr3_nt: TGTGCCAGCAGCTTCCGGACTCTATACAATGAGCAGTTCTTC
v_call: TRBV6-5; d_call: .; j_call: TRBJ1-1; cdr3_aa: CASAPQGLSEAFF; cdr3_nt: TGTGCCAGCGCACCTCAGGGGCTTTCTGAAGCTTTCTTT
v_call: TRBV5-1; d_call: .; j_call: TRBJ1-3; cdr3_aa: CASSLDTISGNTIYF; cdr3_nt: TGCGCCAGCAGCCTGGACACCATCTCTGGAAACACCATATATTTT
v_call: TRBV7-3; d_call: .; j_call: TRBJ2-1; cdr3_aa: CASSLNGRMSYNEQFF; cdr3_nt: TGTGCCAGCAGCTTAAATGGGAGGATGTCCTACAATGAGCAGTTCTTC
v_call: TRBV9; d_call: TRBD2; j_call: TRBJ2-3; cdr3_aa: CASSGTSGGFTDTQYF; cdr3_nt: TGTGCCAGCAGCGGTACTAGCGGGGGGTTCACAGATACGCAGTATTTT
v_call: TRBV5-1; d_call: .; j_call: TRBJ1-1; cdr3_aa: CASSLAGGVNTEAFF; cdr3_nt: TGCGCCAGCAGCTTGGCCGGAGGAGTTAACACTGAAGCTTTCTTT
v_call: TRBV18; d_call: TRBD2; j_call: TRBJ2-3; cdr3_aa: CASSPRPTSGVTDTQYF; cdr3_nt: TGTGCCAGCTCACCCCGCCCTACTAGCGGTGTCACAGATACGCAGTATTTT
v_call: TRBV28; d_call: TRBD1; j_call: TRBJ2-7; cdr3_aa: CASSSRDRASYEQYF; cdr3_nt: TGTGCCAGCAGTTCCCGGGACAGGGCTTCCTACGAGCAGTACTTC
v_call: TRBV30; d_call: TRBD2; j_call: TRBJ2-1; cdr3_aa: CAWSLRGDNEQFF; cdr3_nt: TGTGCCTGGAGTTTGCGGGGGGACAATGAGCAGTTCTTC
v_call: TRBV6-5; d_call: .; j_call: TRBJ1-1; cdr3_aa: CASRKRASVTAEAFF; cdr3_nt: TGTGCCAGCAGGAAGAGGGCTTCTGTAACTGCTGAAGCTTTCTTT
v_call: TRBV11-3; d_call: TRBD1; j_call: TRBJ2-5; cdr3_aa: CASSPGTGEGETQYF; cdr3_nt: TGTGCCAGCAGCCCCGGGACAGGGGAAGGAGAGACCCAGTACTTC
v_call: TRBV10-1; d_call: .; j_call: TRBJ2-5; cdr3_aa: CASSPQRSETQYF; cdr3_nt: TGCGCCAGCAGTCCTCAGCGCTCCGAGACCCAGTACTTC
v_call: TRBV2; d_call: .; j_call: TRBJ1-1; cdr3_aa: CASRAGVGGTEAFF; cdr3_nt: TGTGCCAGCAGGGCGGGGGTTGGCGGAACTGAAGCTTTCTTT